This TCR beta chain was identified during a study of cytomegalovirus exposure and HLA in healthy donors. Trimming took 10 bases from V and 4 from J; bases not matched to a gene: 12. The CDR3 is made up of 15 amino acids. From germline, CDR1 is MDHEN and CDR2 SYDVKM. The PCR had 60 Vbeta and 13 Jbeta primers. Assay used: immunoSEQ multiplex PCR; TCRdb lists only in-frame clones, some missing. In the table there are about 160,000 clones, about 75% of which are singletons. Sequencing was done on a sample of PBMCs. This TCR came from a woman aged 45-60 years in good health and CMV-seropositive. The chain links TRBV28 to TRBJ2-5, with 10 nucleotides matching TRBD2. Here the CDR3 reads CAITSGGAYLETQYF. The CDR3 DNA reads TGTGCCATCACGAGCGGGGGGGCTTATTTAGAGACCCAGTACTTC.